This T cell receptor beta chain stems from a study of blood T cell repertoires in COVID-19 (dated by TCRdb to 2020 to 2022). Concerning the study at large: The collaborator samples originated in the United States, Italy and Spain and spanned the acute and convalescent phases of COVID-19. The prospective study material was composed of cDNA or gDNA derived from T cells, B-cell-depleted T cells, or PBMCs. The dataset comprised deeply sampled blood TCRbeta repertoires from subjects exposed to, actively infected with, or recovered from COVID-19. The repertoires were released in a freely available public database intended as a resource for research on the immune response to SARS-CoV-2. Samples came from the ongoing ImmuneRACE study (first 160 participants) plus 1,254 subjects from 6 global collaborators. Nearly every sample came with metadata listing a de-identified subject ID, COVID-19 status, age in years and sex. HLA class I and class II types, where available, came from metadata supplied by the sample provider rather than from assay-based typing. Paper-wide results and their limitations: The amount of clinical and demographic metadata varied by source and participant and was provided uncurated.

The collaborating institutions used their own protocols to collect whole blood in K2EDTA tubes. For TCRbeta analysis, collaborator samples were shipped as frozen whole blood, as isolated PBMCs, or as DNA extracted from either sample type. TCRbeta CDR3 regions were amplified from genomic DNA using the immunoSEQ Assay, a bias-controlled multiplex PCR. As for the authors' bioinformatics: Nucleated cell counts per sample were estimated from amplification of reference gene primers within the assay. To quantify the absolute abundance of each unique TCRbeta CDR3 rearrangement, sequence reads were collapsed and filtered. Productive Simpson clonality was computed per sample as the square root of Simpson's diversity index over productive rearrangements. This is the immuneACCESS table as TCRdb keeps it, with only in-frame sequences that have V and J called. A part of the clones is gone; compared with another copy, unresolved V genes explain less than half, and the rest is unexplained. V, J and clone size derive from that table, while D and trimming were established from the DNA sequence. This sample lists 80,000 to 95,000 clones; about 71% were detected once. The ten largest clones take up roughly 4.2% of the sample.

The CDR3 numbers 14 residues from cysteine through phenylalanine. Only the CDR3 DNA stays, 42 bases, in frame from base 1. CDR1 and CDR2 are drawn from the germline V gene: MDHEN, SYDVKM. A distance of 11 bases separates the germline ends of V and J, which lose 5 bases and 0 bases respectively. This clone has only a few counts. Its antigen is unknown. The record has no base qualities; no much larger clone is one base away. The clonotype comes from a woman aged 45-60 years with acute or convalescent COVID-19. Sequenced material: peripheral blood. The receptor chain draws on TRBV28 and TRBJ2-7; the D gene is not confidently resolved. The CDR3 in this case is CASSQSPRSYEQYF. The DNA sequence reads TGTGCCAGCAGTCAGTCCCCCCGCTCCTACGAGCAGTACTTC. With the rest looked up from the reference TRBV28 and TRBJ2-7 genes rather than sequenced, the full variable domain is DVKVTQSSRYLVKRTGEKVFLECVQDMDHENMFWYRQDPGLGLRLIYFSYDVKMKEKGDIPEGYSVSREKKERFSLILESASTNQTSMYLCASSQSPRSYEQYFGPGTRLTVT.